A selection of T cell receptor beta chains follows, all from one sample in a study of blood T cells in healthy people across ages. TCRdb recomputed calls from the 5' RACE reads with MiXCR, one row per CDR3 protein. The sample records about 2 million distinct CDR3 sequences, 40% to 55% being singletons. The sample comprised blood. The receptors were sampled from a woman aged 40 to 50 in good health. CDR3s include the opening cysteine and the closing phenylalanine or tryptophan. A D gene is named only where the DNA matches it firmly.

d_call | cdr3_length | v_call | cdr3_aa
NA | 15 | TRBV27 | CASSLEFPRYNEQFF
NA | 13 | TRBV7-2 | CASSPDPHSPLHF
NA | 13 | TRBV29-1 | CSVRQQTNYGYTF
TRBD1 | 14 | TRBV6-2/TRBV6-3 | CASSDRQGTDAQYF
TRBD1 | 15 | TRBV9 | CASSIQGQGRETQYF
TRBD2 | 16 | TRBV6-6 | CASSYSGGPGRETQYF
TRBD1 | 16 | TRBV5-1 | CASSLVAGQGITEAFF
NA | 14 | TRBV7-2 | CASSSLGELETQYF
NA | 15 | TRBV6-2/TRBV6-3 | CASRTTVGHTYEQYF
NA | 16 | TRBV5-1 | CASSLGGSTLLREQYF
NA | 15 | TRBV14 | CASSQVTWRYNEQFF
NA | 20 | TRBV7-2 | CASSLPRERLSEYTYNERFF
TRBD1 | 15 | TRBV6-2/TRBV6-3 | CASALTGAGGNEQYF
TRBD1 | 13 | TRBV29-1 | CSGFGQGQETQYF
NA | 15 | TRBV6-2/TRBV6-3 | CASNESGRKHNEQFF
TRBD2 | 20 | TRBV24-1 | CATSRRGGDTPKVGKETQYF
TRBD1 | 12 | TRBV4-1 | CASSPSGQEAFF
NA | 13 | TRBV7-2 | CASTHRVNYEQYF
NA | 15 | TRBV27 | CASSFYFQNTDTQYF
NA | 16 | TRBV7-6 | CASSLGTGMLTDTQYF
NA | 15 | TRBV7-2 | CASSPRPSSYNEQYF
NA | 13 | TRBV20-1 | CSARDFQGYEQYF
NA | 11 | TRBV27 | CASRQGRTQYF
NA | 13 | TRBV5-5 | CASSIGAVYEQYF
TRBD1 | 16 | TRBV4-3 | CASSQAGTGGADTQYF
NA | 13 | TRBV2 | CASSEKPANEQFF
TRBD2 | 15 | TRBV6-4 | CASSKLAGTTDTQYF
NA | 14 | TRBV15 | CATSRGLLQETQYF
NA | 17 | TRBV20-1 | CSKQQIDAGIGANVLTF
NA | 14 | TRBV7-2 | CASSSRQQYNEQFF
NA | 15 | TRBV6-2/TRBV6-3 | CASLVGGHSNQPQHF
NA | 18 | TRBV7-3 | CASSLAPGMGVSYNEQFF
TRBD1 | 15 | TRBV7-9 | CASLRGQGRTDTQYF
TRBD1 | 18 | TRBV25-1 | CASSELGQGYSSGNTIYF
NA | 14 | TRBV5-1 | CASSLGELASEQYF
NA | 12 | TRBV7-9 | CASSLLRVGYTF
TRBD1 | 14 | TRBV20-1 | CSASGTVDTGELFF
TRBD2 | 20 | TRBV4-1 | CASGTDLLAGAHQKYNEQFF